A selection of T cell receptor beta chains follows, all from one sample in a study of blood T cell repertoires in COVID-19. The protocol was immunoSEQ multiplex PCR, while the TCRdb copy is restricted to in-frame clones and leaves out a portion. The table lists approximately 150,000 clones, about 90% of them singletons. Sequencing used peripheral blood. The receptors come from a man in his sixties with active or convalescent COVID-19. Both conserved end residues are part of each CDR3. Fields, in order: clone size, D gene, CDR3 length, J gene, V gene, CDR3 DNA, CDR3 protein. The D gene is left open where the match is weak. Only part of the rows carry a size: once, few, many, or a class if the clone is expanded.

-,-,15,TRBJ2-1,TRBV3-1/TRBV3-2,TGTGCCAGCAGCCAAGAGGCTAGCATCTACAATGAGCAGTTCTTC,CASSQEASIYNEQFF
-,TRBD2,15,TRBJ2-3,TRBV7-9,TGTGCAACCGGGCGGTCTAGCGGAATCACAGATACGCAGTATTTT,CATGRSSGITDTQYF
-,-,14,TRBJ2-1,TRBV5-1,TGCGCCAGCAGCTTAAGGGGCTCCTACAATGAGCAGTTCTTC,CASSLRGSYNEQFF
-,TRBD1,13,TRBJ1-2,TRBV6-5,TGTGCCAGCAGATGGCAGGGGGGACGGGGCTACACCTTC,CASRWQGGRGYTF
-,TRBD1,16,TRBJ2-7,TRBV19,TGTGCCAGTAGTTACTCCGGGACAGGGGGAAGGTACGAGCAGTACTTC,CASSYSGTGGRYEQYF
once,-,16,TRBJ1-3,TRBV5-1,TGCGCCAGCAGGGCCCAAGTTTCGGGGACTGGAAACACCATATATTTT,CASRAQVSGTGNTIYF
-,TRBD2,17,TRBJ2-1,TRBV7-9,TGTGCCAGCAGCTCCCGCGGGGGGGGGAGCTCCTACAATGAGCAGTTCTTC,CASSSRGGGSSYNEQFF
-,-,14,TRBJ2-7,TRBV6-5,TGTGCCAGCAGTTACAGGCAGGGAATCCACGAGCAGTACTTC,CASSYRQGIHEQYF
-,-,13,TRBJ1-3,TRBV29-1,TGCAGCGTTGCAGGGTCTGCTGGAAACACCATATATTTT,CSVAGSAGNTIYF
-,-,15,TRBJ2-1,TRBV28,TGTGCCAGCAGTTTTCCAGGTCTCCCCTACAATGAGCAGTTCTTC,CASSFPGLPYNEQFF
-,-,13,TRBJ2-5,TRBV27,TGTGCCAGCAGTTTATCCGGCCAAGAGACCCAGTACTTC,CASSLSGQETQYF
-,-,12,TRBJ2-5,TRBV19,TGTGCCAGCGGGTATTTCGGGGAGACCCAGTACTTC,CASGYFGETQYF
-,TRBD2,16,TRBJ2-1,TRBV15,TGTGCCACCAGCAGAGATCAGAGGGAGGGCCGAAATGAGCAGTTCTTC,CATSRDQREGRNEQFF
-,TRBD1,14,TRBJ1-5,TRBV28,TGTGCCAGCAGTTTGACAGGGGGTTGGCAGCCCCAGCATTTT,CASSLTGGWQPQHF
-,TRBD1,15,TRBJ2-5,TRBV7-2,TGTGCCAGCAGCTTCGGTCCGGGACAGTCAGAGACCCAGTACTTC,CASSFGPGQSETQYF
-,TRBD1,15,TRBJ2-5,TRBV28,TGTGCCAGCAGTCCCCAGGGGGTCTACCAAGAGACCCAGTACTTC,CASSPQGVYQETQYF
few,-,17,TRBJ2-1,TRBV5-1,TGCGCCAGCAGCTTGGGGTTAGCCGAGAGCTCCTACAATGAGCAGTTCTTC,CASSLGLAESSYNEQFF
-,-,14,TRBJ1-1,TRBV2,TGTGCCAGCAGTCGGGTTGAGGGTAGGACTGAAGCTTTCTTT,CASSRVEGRTEAFF
-,TRBD1,14,TRBJ2-4,TRBV6-5,TGTGCCATCAGGGACAGACTAGCCAAAAACATTCAGTACTTC,CAIRDRLAKNIQYF
once,-,14,TRBJ2-3,TRBV18,TGTGCCAGCTCTCTCGGTCGGGGGACAGATACGCAGTATTTT,CASSLGRGTDTQYF
-,-,14,TRBJ2-1,TRBV5-4,TGTGCCAGCCGAGACCGGACAGCCTACAATGAGCAGTTCTTC,CASRDRTAYNEQFF
-,TRBD2,16,TRBJ2-5,TRBV9,TGTGCCAGCAGCGTAGGAGCGGGAGGGCCACTTGCGGCCCAGTACTTC,CASSVGAGGPLAAQYF
large,TRBD2,18,TRBJ2-1,TRBV27,TGTGCCAGCAGTTTCCTCTCACTGGGGGGCGGGAGGGGCGATGAGCAGTTCTTC,CASSFLSLGGGRGDEQFF
few,-,16,TRBJ1-2,TRBV29-1,TGCAGCGTTGAACGGAGCGCAGGGAGGAGAACGAGCGGCTACACCTTC,CSVERSAGRRTSGYTF
-,TRBD1,18,TRBJ1-2,TRBV28,TGTGCCAGCAGTCGTCTAGGGGGGCGGGACAGGGGCAGCTATGGCTACACCTTC,CASSRLGGRDRGSYGYTF
-,-,12,TRBJ1-1,TRBV29-1,TGCAGCGTTTTAGGAGGGAACACTGAAGCTTTCTTT,CSVLGGNTEAFF
few,-,15,TRBJ2-7,TRBV9,TGTGCCAGCAGCCCCTGGGAACTAGGGCGCCACGAGCAGTACTTC,CASSPWELGRHEQYF
-,-,15,TRBJ2-1,TRBV7-9,TGTGCCAGCAGCTTAGGTTGGGTAGCTAGCAATGAGCAGTTCTTC,CASSLGWVASNEQFF
-,TRBD1,15,TRBJ2-7,TRBV6-5,TGTGCCAGCAGTTACAGACAGGGGGGGCCCTACGAGCAGTACTTC,CASSYRQGGPYEQYF
-,-,16,TRBJ1-1,TRBV4-1,TGCGCCAGCAGCCAAGAGTCCGGCAGGTCCCTGACTGAAGCTTTCTTT,CASSQESGRSLTEAFF
-,TRBD1,16,TRBJ1-1,TRBV19,TGTGCCAGTAGCCCGGACAGGGGGCAAGGGAACACTGAAGCTTTCTTT,CASSPDRGQGNTEAFF
-,-,15,TRBJ2-5,TRBV5-1,TGCGCCAGCAGCTTGGTGTCAGGGATACAAGAGACCCAGTACTTC,CASSLVSGIQETQYF
-,TRBD1,16,TRBJ1-2,TRBV18,TGTGCCAGCTCACAACAGGGGGGGACAGCTAACTATGGCTACACCTTC,CASSQQGGTANYGYTF
-,TRBD1,15,TRBJ1-1,TRBV5-1,TGCGCCAGCAGGCAGGGGGCCATACCGAGGACTGAAGCTTTCTTT,CASRQGAIPRTEAFF
-,TRBD2,18,TRBJ2-3,TRBV9,TGTGCCAGCAGCGCCGAACCTAGCGGTGGGGGGAACACAGATACGCAGTATTTT,CASSAEPSGGGNTDTQYF
-,TRBD1,14,TRBJ1-1,TRBV4-1,TGCGCCAGCAGCCGCGACAGGGGGAGCACTGAAGCTTTCTTT,CASSRDRGSTEAFF
-,-,15,TRBJ2-7,TRBV6-5,TGTGCCAGCAGTTACGGGACACAAAGCTCCTACGAGCAGTACTTC,CASSYGTQSSYEQYF
-,TRBD2,16,TRBJ2-2,TRBV4-1,TGCGCCAGCAGCCAAATCCTAGCGGGAGGGAACGGGGAGCTGTTTTTT,CASSQILAGGNGELFF
-,-,14,TRBJ1-4,TRBV20-1,TGCAGTGCTAGTACAGGGAAAACTAATGAAAAACTGTTTTTT,CSASTGKTNEKLFF
-,TRBD1,17,TRBJ2-7,TRBV19,TGTGCCAGTAGGCCCGGGACAGGTGATCCTAGGCCCTACGAGCAGTACTTC,CASRPGTGDPRPYEQYF
once,-,14,TRBJ2-3,TRBV6-5,TGTGCCAGCAGTCTCCGTGCTAGGAAAGATACGCAGTATTTT,CASSLRARKDTQYF
-,-,13,TRBJ1-5,TRBV6-5,TGTGCCAGCAGTTACGACAGGAATCAGCCCCAGCATTTT,CASSYDRNQPQHF